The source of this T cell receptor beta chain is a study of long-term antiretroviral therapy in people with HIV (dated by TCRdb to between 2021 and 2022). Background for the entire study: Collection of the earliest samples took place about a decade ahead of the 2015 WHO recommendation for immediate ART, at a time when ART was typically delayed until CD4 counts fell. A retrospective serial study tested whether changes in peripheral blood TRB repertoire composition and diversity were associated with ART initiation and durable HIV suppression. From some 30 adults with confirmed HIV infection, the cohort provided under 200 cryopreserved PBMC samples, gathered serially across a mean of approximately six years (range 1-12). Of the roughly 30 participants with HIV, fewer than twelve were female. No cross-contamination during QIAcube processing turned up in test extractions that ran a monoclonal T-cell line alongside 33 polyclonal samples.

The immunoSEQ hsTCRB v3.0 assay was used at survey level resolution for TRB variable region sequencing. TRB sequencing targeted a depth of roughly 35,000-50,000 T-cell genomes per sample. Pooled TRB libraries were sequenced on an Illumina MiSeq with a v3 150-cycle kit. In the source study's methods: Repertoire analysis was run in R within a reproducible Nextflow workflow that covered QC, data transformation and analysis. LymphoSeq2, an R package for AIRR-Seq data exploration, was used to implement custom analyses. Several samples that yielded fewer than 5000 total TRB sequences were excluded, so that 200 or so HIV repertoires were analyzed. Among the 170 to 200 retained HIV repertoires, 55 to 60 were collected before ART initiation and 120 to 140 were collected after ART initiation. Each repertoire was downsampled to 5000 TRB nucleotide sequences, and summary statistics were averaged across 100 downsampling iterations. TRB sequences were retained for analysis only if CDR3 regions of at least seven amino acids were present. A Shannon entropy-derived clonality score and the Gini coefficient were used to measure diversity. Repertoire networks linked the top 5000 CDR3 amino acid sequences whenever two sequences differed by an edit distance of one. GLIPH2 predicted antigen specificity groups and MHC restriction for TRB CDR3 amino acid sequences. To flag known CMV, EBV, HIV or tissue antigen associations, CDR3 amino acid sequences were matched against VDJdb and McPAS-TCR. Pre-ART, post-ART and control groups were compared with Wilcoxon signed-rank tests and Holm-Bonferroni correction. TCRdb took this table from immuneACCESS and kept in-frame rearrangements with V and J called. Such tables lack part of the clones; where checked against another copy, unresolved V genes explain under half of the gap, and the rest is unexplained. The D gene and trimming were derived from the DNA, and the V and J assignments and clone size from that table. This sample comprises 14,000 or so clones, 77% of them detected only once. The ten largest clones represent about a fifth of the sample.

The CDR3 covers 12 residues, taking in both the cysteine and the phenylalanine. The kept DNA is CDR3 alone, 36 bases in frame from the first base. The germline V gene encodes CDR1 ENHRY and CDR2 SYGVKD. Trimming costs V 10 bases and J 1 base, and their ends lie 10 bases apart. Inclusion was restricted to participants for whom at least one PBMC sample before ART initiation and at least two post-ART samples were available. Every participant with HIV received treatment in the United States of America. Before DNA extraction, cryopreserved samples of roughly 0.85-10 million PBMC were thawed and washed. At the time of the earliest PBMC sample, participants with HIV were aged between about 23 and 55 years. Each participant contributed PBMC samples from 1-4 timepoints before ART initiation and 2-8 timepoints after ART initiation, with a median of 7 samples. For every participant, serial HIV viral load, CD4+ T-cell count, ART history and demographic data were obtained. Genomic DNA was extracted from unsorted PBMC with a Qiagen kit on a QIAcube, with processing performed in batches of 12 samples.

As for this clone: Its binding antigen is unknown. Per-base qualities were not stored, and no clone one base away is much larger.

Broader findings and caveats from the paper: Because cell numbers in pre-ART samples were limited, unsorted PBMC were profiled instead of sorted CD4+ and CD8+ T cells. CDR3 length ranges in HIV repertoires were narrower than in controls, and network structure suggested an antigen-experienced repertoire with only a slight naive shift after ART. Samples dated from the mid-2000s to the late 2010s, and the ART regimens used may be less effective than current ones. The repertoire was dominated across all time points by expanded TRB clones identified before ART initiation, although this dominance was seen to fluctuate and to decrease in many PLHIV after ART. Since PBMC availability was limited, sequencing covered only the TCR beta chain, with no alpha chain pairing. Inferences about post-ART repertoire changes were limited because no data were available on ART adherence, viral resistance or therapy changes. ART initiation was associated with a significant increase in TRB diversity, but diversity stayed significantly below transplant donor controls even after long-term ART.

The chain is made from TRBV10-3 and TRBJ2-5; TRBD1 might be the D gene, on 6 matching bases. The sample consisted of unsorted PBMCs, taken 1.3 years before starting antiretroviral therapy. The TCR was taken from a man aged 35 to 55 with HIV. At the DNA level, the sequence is TGTGCCACCCGACAGGCCCAAGAGACCCAGTACTTC. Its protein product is CATRQAQETQYF.